The clone carrying this T cell receptor beta chain was detected a few times. The CDR3 length is 16 residues. V lost 3 bases and J lost 6, with 16 bases in between. Germline V gene lookup returns CDR1 KGHDR and CDR2 SFDVKD. These data originate in a study of T-cell memory formation after mild COVID-19. TCRdb used MiXCR to reprocess the 5' RACE reads, holding one entry per CDR3 protein. This repertoire shows roughly 350,000 distinct CDR3 sequences, about an eighth found once; its top ten account for about a fifth. This clonotype was obtained from a man aged 18-30 years who had mild COVID-19 (a few samples of this study predate the infection). Cell type and time point are not known. The rearrangement uses TRBV24-1 and TRBJ2-2, with D possibly TRBD1 on 6 matching bases. Sequencing used PBMCs or a T cell subset sorted from them (not recorded which). The CDR3 is CATSDVRVAGAGELFF. The CDR3 nucleotides read TGTGCCACCAGTGATGTTCGTGTGGCAGGGGCCGGGGAGCTGTTTTTT.